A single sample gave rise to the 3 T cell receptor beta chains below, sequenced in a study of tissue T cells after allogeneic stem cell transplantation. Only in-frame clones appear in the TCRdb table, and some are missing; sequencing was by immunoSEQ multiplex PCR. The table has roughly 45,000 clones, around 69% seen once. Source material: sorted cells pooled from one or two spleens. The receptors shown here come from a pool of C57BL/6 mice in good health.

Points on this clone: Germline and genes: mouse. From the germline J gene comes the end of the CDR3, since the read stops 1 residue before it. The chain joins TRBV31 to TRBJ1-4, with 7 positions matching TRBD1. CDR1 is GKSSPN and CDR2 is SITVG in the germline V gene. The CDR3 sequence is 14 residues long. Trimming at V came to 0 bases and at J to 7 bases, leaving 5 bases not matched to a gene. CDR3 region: CAWSLRGRGERLFF. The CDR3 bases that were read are TGTGCCTGGAGTCTAAGGGGGCGCGGCGAAAGATTATTT.

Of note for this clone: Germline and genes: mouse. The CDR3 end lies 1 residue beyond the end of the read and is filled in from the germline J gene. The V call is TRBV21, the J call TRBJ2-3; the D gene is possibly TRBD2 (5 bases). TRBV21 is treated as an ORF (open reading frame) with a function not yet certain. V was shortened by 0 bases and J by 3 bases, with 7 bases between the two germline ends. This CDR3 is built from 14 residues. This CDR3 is CASSQSLGAETLYF. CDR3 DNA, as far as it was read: TGTGCTAGCAGTCAATCGTTGGGGGCAGAAACGCTGTAT.

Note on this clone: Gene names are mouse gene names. CDR3 protein: CASTSGQGGNTEVFF. The sequenced part of the CDR3 DNA is TGTGCCAGCACCTCGGGACAGGGGGGAAACACAGAAGTCTTC. The chain has TRBV13-1 and TRBJ1-1, with TRBD1 matching 11 bases. The read ends 1 residue shy of where the CDR3 ends; the end is completed using the germline J gene. Per the germline V gene, CDR1 is NSHNY and CDR2 is SYGAGN. The V segment lost 6 bases and the J segment 1 base; nucleotides outside the gene matches: 5. This CDR3 spans 15 amino acids.